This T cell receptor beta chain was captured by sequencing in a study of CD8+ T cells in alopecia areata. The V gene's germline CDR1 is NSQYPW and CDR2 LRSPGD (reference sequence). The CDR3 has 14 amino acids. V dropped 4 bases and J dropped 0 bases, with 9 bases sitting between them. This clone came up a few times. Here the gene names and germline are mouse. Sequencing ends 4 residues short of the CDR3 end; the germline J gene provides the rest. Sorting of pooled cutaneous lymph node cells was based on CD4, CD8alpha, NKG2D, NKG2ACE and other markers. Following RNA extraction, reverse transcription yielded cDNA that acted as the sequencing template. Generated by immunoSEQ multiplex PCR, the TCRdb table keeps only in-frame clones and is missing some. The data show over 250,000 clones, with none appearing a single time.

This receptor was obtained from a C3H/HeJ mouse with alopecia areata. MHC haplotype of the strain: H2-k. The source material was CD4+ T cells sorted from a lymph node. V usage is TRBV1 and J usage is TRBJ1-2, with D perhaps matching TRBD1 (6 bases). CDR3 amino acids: CTCSDGTPNSDYTF. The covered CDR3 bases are TGCACCTGCAGTGACGGGACACCAAACTCC.